This T cell receptor (beta chain) comes out of a study of Ad26.COV2.S vaccination and SARS-CoV-2 variants. Looking at the study overall: Once or twice, 56 days apart, Ad26.COV2.S was delivered intramuscularly.

General study points: The breadth of spike-specific CD8+ and CD4+ T cell responses after vaccination was reportedly substantial. Placebo recipients showed lower spike-specific TCR breadth than vaccinees.

The protocol was immunoSEQ multiplex PCR, while the TCRdb copy is restricted to in-frame clones and leaves out a portion. This sample carries around 500,000 clones, 70% to 90% of them seen once, and the ten largest clones take under 2%. This clone was seen a few times. Its antigen is not known. Treatment here: roughly 18 received Ad26.COV2.S at low or high dose, single or two shots; several received placebo; per-sample allocation not given. Day 63 after the first vaccine or placebo injection was the time point for sampling. Ad26 vector vaccine expressed Wuhan-strain SARS-CoV-2 spike. CDR1 and CDR2 from the germline V gene are LNHDA and SQIVND (reference sequence). This CDR3 has 13 residues. The V gene lost 4 bases and the J gene lost 4 bases, with 11 bases spanning the gap.

This TCR came from a person between 18 and 59 years old who received the Ad26.COV2.S COVID-19 vaccine or a placebo. The rearrangement joins TRBV19 to TRBJ2-7; no clear D. The specimen comprised peripheral blood, sampled in a trial of Ad26.COV2.S vaccine versus placebo. This chain's CDR3 is CASSTGRHYEQYF. The CDR3 nucleotides are TGTGCCAGTAGTACCGGTCGACATTACGAGCAGTACTTC.